This T cell receptor (beta chain) was identified in a study of blood T cells in healthy people across ages. Study-level points and caveats: Long-lived donors had more naive CD4+ cells and higher diversity than aged donors.

In germline, CDR1 is LNHNV, CDR2 YYDKDF (reference sequence). The CDR3 has 15 residues. Trimming left V 8 bases short and J 7 bases short, with 21 bases between. As concerns this clonotype: What it binds is unknown.

Combining a sample-barcoded 5' primer with a J-beta primer mix, a second PCR ran for roughly 7 to 12 cycles. TCRdb called the 5' RACE reads again in MiXCR, with one record for every CDR3 protein. The sample carries 1.5 million to 2 million distinct CDR3 sequences, less than 50% recorded once. Every sample had a minimum of 6.5 million PBMCs isolated. This sequence originates from a woman between 40 and 55 years old in good health. The V call is TRBV15, the J call TRBJ2-1, with D tentatively TRBD1 or TRBD2 (6 bases each). Sequencing was carried out using blood. The CDR3 nucleotides are TGTGCCACCCGAGAGGGGGAGGCACACGCGAATGAGCAGTTCTTC. Translating gives CATREGEAHANEQFF.